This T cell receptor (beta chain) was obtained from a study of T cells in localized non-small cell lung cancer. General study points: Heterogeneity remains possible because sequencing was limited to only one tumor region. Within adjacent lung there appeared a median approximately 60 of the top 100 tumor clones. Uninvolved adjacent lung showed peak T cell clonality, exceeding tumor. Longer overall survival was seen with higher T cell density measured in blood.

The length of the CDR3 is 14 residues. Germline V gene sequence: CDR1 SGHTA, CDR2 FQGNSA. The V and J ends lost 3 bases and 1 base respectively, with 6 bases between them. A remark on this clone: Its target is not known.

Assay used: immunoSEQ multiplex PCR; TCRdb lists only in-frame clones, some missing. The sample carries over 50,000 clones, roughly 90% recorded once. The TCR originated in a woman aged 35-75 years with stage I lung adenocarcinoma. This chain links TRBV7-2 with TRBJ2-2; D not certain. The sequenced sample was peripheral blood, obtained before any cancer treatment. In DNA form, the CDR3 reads TGTGCCAGCAGCTTCGACTGGAACACCGGGGAGCTGTTTTTT. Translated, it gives CASSFDWNTGELFF.